Here is one T cell receptor (beta chain) with its context. Its antigen is currently unknown. This CDR3 contains 16 residues. The ends lost 2 bases at V and 4 bases at J; junction bases unmatched: 3. Germline values: CDR1 MNHEY, CDR2 SVGAGI. This entry comes from a study of cytomegalovirus exposure and HLA in healthy donors. Whole-study results and caveats: Associated with cytomegalovirus, according to the listing, were 150 to 200 TCR beta chains. A later analysis linked 16,951 TCR beta sequences to HLA alleles at 0.05 false discovery rate.

The PCR ran on 60 Vbeta and 13 Jbeta primers. Produced via immunoSEQ multiplex PCR; TCRdb's table is partial and in-frame only. The repertoire holds almost 200,000 clones, with around 80% as singletons. The chain links TRBV6-5 to TRBJ2-2; 11 bases are a match to TRBD2. The sequence was obtained from a woman aged 30 to 39 in good health and CMV-seropositive. The sample comprised PBMCs. CDR3 coding DNA: TGTGCCAGCAGTTACGGGACTAGCGGCTCCACCGGGGAGCTGTTTTTT. This translates into CASSYGTSGSTGELFF.